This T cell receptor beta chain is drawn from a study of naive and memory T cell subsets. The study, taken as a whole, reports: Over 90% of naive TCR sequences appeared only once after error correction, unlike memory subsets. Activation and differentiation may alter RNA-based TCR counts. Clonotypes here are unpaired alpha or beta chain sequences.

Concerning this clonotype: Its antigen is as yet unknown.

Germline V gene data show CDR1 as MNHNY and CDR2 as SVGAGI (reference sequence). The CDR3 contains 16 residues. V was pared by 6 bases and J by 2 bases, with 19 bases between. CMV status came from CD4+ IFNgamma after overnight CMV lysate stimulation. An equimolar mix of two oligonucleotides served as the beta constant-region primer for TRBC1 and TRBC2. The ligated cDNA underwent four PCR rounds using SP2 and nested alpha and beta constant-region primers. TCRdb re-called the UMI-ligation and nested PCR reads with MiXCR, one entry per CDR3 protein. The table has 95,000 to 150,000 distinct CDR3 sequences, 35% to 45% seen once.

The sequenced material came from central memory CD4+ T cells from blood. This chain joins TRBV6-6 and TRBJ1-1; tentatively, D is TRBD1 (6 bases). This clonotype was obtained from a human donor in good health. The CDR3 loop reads CASRRSGGRLNTEAFF. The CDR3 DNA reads TGTGCCAGCAGACGCAGTGGGGGGCGTCTAAACACTGAAGCTTTCTTT.